The present entry profiles one T cell receptor beta chain with its context. Its specific antigen is unknown. No quality values exist for individual bases; no much larger clone is one base distant. Trimming at the junction amounts to 0 bases on V and 10 bases on J, and the germline ends lie 10 bases apart. From the cysteine up to the phenylalanine, the CDR3 has a length of 12 residues. Left in the record is the CDR3 DNA by itself, 36 bases read in frame from the first base. The germline V gene (reference sequence) provides CDR1 LGHDT and CDR2 YNNKEL. The immunoSEQ Assay was used to sequence TCRbeta CDR3 regions. After extraction, genomic DNA underwent amplification by bias-controlled multiplex PCR, followed by high-throughput sequencing. Concerning the study's data processing: To quantify the absolute abundance of each unique TCRbeta CDR3 region, sequences were collapsed and filtered. Usable DNA was measured by amplifying reference genes present in all nucleated cells, and TCRbeta template counts were normalized to that usable DNA to estimate T cell fraction. Repertoire TCRs were annotated as SARS-CoV-2-specific when V gene, CDR3 amino acid sequence and J gene were exactly matched to a known reactive TCR set. The reference SARS-CoV-2 TCR set was derived from MIRA and filtered for enrichment in COVID-19-positive ImmuneCODE repertoires, a step that removed public or cross-reactive TCRs. Using the MIRA antigens, annotated TCRs were further analysed by specific ORF or by position within an ORF. Depth was the summed frequency of annotated unique rearrangements, while breadth was defined as annotated unique rearrangements over total unique productive rearrangements. Group comparisons of TCR breadth used two-sided Wilcoxon rank-sum tests. TCRdb holds this immuneACCESS table with in-frame rearrangements only. Some clones are missing; in checked studies, unresolved V genes explain under half, and the rest has no known cause. From that table come the V and J calls and clone size; the DNA was used to work out D and trimming. This sample is represented by about 350,000 clones; about 87% of them were singletons. The ten top clones hold 6.4% of the sample.

The data originate from a study of Ad26.COV2.S vaccination and SARS-CoV-2 variants (dated by TCRdb to about 2021). Context from the whole study: Donors in the vaccine arm were drawn from COV1001, a multicentre, randomized, double-blind, placebo-controlled phase I-IIa trial testing Ad26.COV2.S in healthy adults. Ad26.COV2.S was administered intramuscularly at 5 x 10^10 or 1 x 10^11 viral particles, either as a single shot or as two shots given 56 days apart. TCRbeta repertoire sequencing served as the tool for gauging how specific and how broad the SARS-CoV-2-reactive T cell receptors were following Ad26.COV2.S vaccination. A total of some 30 samples were included in the TCR-sequenced set, comprising around 20 Ad26.COV2.S vaccine recipients, 5 placebo recipients and 8 SARS-CoV-2 convalescent individuals. Trial participants were randomized into five groups of five, in which low-dose or high-dose Ad26.COV2.S was given once or twice, or placebo was given on both occasions. Throughout the experiments and outcome assessment, investigators stayed blinded to trial group allocation.

Read against the paper, the sample's treatment or condition label means: about 20 received Ad26.COV2.S at low or high dose, single or two shots; 5 received placebo; per-sample allocation not given. Repertoires of vaccine and placebo recipients were sequenced from samples collected on day 63 after the first injection. In Cohort 1b, 25 adults aged 18-55 years were enrolled at a single site in Boston, USA, between 29 July and 7 August 2020. Ad26.COV2.S was a replication-incompetent adenovirus type 26 vector expressing a prefusion-stabilized SARS-CoV-2 spike protein from the original Wuhan strain. Points the paper makes about the study in general: The authors noted that total T cell responses may have been underestimated by the TCR breadth and depth analyses. The study was not powered for comparison of responses between vaccine doses or regimens. After vaccination, spike-specific CD8+ and CD4+ T cell responses were reported to show substantial breadth. Compared with placebo recipients, Ad26.COV2.S recipients showed higher spike-specific TCR breadth (P = 0.0014). Comparable non-spike TCR breadth was observed between vaccine and placebo recipients, consistent with only spike being contained in the vaccine.

The input for sequencing was peripheral blood, taken in a trial of Ad26.COV2.S vaccine versus placebo. The receptor's source is a person between 18 and 60 years old who received the Ad26.COV2.S COVID-19 vaccine or a placebo. This chain is built from TRBV3-1 (or the pseudogene TRBV3-2) and TRBJ2-7, with the D gene uncertain. The DNA sequence is as follows: TGTGCCAGCAGCCAAGATTCGGCGGACCAGTACTTC. Translated, this is CASSQDSADQYF.